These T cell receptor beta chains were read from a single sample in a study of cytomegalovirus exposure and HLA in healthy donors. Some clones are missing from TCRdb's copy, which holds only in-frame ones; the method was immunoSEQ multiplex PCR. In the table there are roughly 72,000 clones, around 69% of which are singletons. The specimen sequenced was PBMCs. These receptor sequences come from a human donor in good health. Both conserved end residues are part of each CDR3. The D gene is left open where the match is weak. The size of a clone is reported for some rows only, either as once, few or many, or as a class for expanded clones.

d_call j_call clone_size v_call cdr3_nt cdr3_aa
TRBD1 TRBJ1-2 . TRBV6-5 TGTGCCAGCACTAGAGGACAGGGGGCAGGCTATGGCTACCCCTTC CASTRGQGAGYGYPF
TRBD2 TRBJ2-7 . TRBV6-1 TGTGCCGGCAGTGCCGGGACTAGCGTGGACGAGCAGTACTTC CAGSAGTSVDEQYF
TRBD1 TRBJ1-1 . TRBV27 TGTGCCAGCAGTCGCAAGGACAGGGGCACTGAAGCTTTCTTT CASSRKDRGTEAFF
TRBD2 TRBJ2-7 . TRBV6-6 TGTGCCAGCAGTAGAGCGGGGTCCTACGAGCAGTACTTC CASSRAGSYEQYF
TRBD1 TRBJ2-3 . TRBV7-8 TGTGCCAGCAGCCCTCGGACAGGGGGCGAAGATACGCAGTATTTT CASSPRTGGEDTQYF
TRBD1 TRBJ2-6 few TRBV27 TGTGCCAGCCGGTCCCAGGGGGCCCACTCTGGGGCCAACGTCCTGACTTTC CASRSQGAHSGANVLTF
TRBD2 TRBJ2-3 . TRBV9 TGTGCCAGCAGCGTAGGGGGAGGGGGCACAGATACGCAGTATTTT CASSVGGGGTDTQYF
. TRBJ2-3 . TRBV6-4 TGTGCCAGCAGTGCCCTTAGAGGGTCAGATACGCAGTATTTT CASSALRGSDTQYF
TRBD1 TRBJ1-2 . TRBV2 TGTGCCAGCAGTGGACAGGGCGACTATGGCTACACCTTC CASSGQGDYGYTF
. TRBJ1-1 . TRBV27 TGTGCCGGCAGTTTCAGGGTTGGCACTGAAGCTTTCTTT CAGSFRVGTEAFF
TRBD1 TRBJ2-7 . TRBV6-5 TGTGCCAGCAGTCCTGGGACAGACTCCTACGAGCAGTACTTC CASSPGTDSYEQYF
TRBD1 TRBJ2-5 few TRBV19 TGTGCCAGTAGGAAAGGGGGCGGAGAGACCCAGTACTTC CASRKGGGETQYF
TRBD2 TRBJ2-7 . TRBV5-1 TGCGCCAGCAGCTTGGCCATTCTAGCGGGAGACTACGAGCAGTACTTC CASSLAILAGDYEQYF
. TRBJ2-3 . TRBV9 TGTGCCAGCAGCGTAGCAGGGGCTAGCACAGATACGCAGTATTTT CASSVAGASTDTQYF
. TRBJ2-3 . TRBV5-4 TGTGCCAGCAGCTTGAAAAGCGGCACAGATACGCAGTATTTT CASSLKSGTDTQYF
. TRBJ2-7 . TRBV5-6 TGTGCCAGCAGCTTGGGATCGGGGAAAGAGCAGTACTTC CASSLGSGKEQYF
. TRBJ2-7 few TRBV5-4 TGTGCCAGCAGCTTGGATTCCTTTCCCGAGTACTTC CASSLDSFPEYF
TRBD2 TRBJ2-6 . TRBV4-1 TGCGCCAGCAGCCAACCGAGCGGGAGGGTAACTGGGGCCAACGTCCTGACTTTC CASSQPSGRVTGANVLTF
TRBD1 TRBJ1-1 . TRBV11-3 TGTGCCAGCAGCCCCAGACAGGGGAGGGCTGAAGCTTTCTTT CASSPRQGRAEAFF
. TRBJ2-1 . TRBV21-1 TGTGCCAGCAGCAAAAGGTCGGAGGACAGGGGGCAGAATGAGCAGTTCTTC CASSKRSEDRGQNEQFF
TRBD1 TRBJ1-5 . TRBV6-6 TGTGCCAGCAGCCCAGGGGGCGAACAGCCCCAGCATTTT CASSPGGEQPQHF
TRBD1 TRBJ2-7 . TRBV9 TGTGCCAGCAGCGTAGGGACAGGGTACTACGAGCAGTACTTC CASSVGTGYYEQYF
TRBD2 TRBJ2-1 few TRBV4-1 TGCGCCAGCAGCCCCCTGGGACTAGCGGGAAATGAGCAGTTCTTC CASSPLGLAGNEQFF
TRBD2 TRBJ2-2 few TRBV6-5 TGTGCCAGCAGTTCCCCGGGGGGGAACACCGGGGAGCTGTTTTTT CASSSPGGNTGELFF